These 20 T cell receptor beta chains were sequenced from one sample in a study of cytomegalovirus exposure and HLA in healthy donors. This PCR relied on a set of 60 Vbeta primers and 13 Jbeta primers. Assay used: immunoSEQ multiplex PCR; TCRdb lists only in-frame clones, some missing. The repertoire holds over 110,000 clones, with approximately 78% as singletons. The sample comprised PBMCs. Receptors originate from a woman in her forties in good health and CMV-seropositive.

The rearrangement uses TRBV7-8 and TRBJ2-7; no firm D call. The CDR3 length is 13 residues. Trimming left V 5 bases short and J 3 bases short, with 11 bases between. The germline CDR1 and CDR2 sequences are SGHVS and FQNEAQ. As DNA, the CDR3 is TGTGCCAGCAGCCTACGACACGGCTACGAGCAGTACTTC. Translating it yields CASSLRHGYEQYF.

The CDR3 is CASSLGGTGATKNIQYF. In DNA, the CDR3 is TGCGCCAGCAGCTTGGGCGGGACAGGGGCCACCAAAAACATTCAGTACTTC. The chain couples TRBV5-1 to TRBJ2-4, with TRBD1 matching 10 bases. The CDR3 runs 17 residues. After removal of 0 bases from V and 2 bases from J, the junction contained 5 bases not matched to a gene. Germline V CDR1 and CDR2: SGHRS, YFSETQ.

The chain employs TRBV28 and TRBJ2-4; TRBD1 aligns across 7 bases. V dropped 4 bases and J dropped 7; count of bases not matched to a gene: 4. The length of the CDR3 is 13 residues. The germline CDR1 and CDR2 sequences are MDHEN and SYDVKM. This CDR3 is CASSYRTGNIQYF. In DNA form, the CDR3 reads TGTGCCAGCAGTTACCGGACAGGCAACATTCAGTACTTC. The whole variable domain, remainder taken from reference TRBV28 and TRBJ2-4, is DVKVTQSSRYLVKRTGEKVFLECVQDMDHENMFWYRQDPGLGLRLIYFSYDVKMKEKGDIPEGYSVSREKKERFSLILESASTNQTSMYLCASSYRTGNIQYFGAGTRLSVL.

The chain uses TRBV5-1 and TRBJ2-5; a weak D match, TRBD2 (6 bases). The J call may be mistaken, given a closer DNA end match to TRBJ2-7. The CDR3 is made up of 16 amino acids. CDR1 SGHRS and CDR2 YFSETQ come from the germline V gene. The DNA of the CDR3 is TGCGCCAGCAGCTTGACGAGCGGCGCGGGAAACTACGAGCAGTACTTC. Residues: CASSLTSGAGNYEQYF.

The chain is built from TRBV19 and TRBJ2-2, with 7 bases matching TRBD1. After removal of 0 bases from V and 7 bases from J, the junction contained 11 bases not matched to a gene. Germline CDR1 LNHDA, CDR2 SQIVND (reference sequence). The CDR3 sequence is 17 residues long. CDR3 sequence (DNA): TGTGCCAGTAGTATAGAGTCCGGGACAGCCACGAGCGGGGAGCTGTTTTTT. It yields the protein CASSIESGTATSGELFF.

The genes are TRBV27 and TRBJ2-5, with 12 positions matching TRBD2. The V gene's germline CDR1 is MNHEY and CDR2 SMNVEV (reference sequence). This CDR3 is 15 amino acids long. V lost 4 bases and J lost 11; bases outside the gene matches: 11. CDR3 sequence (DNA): TGTGCCAGCAGTTACCGACTAGCGGGAGAGGGGGAGCAGTACTTC. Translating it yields CASSYRLAGEGEQYF.

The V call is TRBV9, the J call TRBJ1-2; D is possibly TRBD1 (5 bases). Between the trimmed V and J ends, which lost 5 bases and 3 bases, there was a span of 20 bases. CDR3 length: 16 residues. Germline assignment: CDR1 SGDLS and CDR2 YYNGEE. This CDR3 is CASRLLSTGAYYGYTF. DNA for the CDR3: TGTGCCAGCAGACTCCTCTCCACAGGCGCATACTATGGCTACACCTTC. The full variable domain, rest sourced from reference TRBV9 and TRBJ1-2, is DSGVTQTPKHLITATGQRVTLRCSPRSGDLSVYWYQQSLDQGLQFLIQYYNGEERAKGNILERFSAQQFPDLHSELNLSSLELGDSALYFCASRLLSTGAYYGYTFGSGTRLTVV.

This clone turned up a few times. The CDR3 spells CASKEFMGADEQYF. The DNA for the CDR3 is TGTGCCAGCAAGGAATTCATGGGCGCTGACGAGCAGTACTTC. The chain has TRBV6-1 and TRBJ2-7; D uncertain. V was trimmed by 7 bases and J by 5 bases, leaving 18 bases between them. Germline V lookup: CDR1 MNHNS, CDR2 SASEGT. This CDR3 is 14 amino acids long.

CDR3 region: CASSVLAGNIGSYEQYF. DNA of the CDR3: TGTGCCAGCAGCGTACTAGCGGGAAATATAGGGAGCTACGAGCAGTACTTC. The rearrangement uses TRBV5-4 and TRBJ2-7; the match to TRBD2 covers 10 bases. CDR3 length equals 17 residues. J gave up 3 bases and V 4 bases, and 13 bases lay outside the gene matches. Germline values: CDR1 SGHNT, CDR2 YYREEE (reference sequence). Drawing the rest from reference TRBV5-4 and TRBJ2-7, the complete variable domain is ETGVTQSPTHLIKTRGQQVTLRCSSQSGHNTVSWYQQALGQGPQFIFQYYREEENGRGNFPPRFSGLQFPNYSSELNVNALELDDSALYLCASSVLAGNIGSYEQYFGPGTRLTVT.

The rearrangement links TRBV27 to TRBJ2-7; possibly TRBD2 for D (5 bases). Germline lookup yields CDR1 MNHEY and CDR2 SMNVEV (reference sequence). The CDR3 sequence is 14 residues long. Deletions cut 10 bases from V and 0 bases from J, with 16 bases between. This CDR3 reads CATRGITPSYEQYF. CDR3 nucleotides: TGTGCCACCCGGGGAATAACCCCCTCCTACGAGCAGTACTTC.

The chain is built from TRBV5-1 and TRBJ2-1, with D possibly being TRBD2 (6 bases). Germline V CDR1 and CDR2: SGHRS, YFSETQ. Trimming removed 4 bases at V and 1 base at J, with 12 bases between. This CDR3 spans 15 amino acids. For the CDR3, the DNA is TGCGCCAGCAGCATAACTAGCTGGTCCTACAATGAGCAGTTCTTC. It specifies CASSITSWSYNEQFF.

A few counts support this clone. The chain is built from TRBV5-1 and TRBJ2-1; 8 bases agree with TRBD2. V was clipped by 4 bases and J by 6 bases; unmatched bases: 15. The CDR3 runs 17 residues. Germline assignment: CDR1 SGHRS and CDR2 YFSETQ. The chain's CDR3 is CASSPRVAAGATNEQFF. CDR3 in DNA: TGCGCCAGCAGCCCCCGGGTCGCAGCGGGAGCCACCAATGAGCAGTTCTTC.

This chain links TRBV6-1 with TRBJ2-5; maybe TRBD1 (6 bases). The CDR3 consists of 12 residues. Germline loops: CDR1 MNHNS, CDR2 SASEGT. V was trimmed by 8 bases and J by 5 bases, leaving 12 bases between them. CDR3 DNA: TGTGCCAGCGGGGACACCGCGGAGACCCAGTACTTC. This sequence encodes CASGDTAETQYF.

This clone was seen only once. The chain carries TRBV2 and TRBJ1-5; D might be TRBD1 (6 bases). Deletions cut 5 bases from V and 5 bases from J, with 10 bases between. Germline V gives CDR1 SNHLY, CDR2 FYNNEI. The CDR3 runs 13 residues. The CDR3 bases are TGTGCCAGCAGTTGGGACATGGATCAGCCCCAGCATTTT. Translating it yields CASSWDMDQPQHF. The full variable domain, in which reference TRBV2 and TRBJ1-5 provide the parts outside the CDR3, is EPEVTQTPSHQVTQMGQEVILRCVPISNHLYFYWYRQILGQKVEFLVSFYNNEISEKSEIFDDQFSVERPDGSNFTLKIRSTKLEDSAMYFCASSWDMDQPQHFGDGTRLSIL.

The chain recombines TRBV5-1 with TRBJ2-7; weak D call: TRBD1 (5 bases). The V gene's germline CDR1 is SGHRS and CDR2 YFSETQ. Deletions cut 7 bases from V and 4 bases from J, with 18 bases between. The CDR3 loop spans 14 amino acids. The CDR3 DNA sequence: TGCGCCAGCCGGGCTGGCAGGGTGAGGTACGAGCAGTACTTC. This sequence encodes CASRAGRVRYEQYF.

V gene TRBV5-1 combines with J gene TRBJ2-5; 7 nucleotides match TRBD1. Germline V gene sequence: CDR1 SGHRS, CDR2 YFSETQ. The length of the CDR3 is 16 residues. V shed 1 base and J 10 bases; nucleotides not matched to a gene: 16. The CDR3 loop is CASSLIPWDSVGSQYF. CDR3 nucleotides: TGCGCCAGCAGCTTGATTCCATGGGACAGTGTGGGTAGCCAGTACTTC.

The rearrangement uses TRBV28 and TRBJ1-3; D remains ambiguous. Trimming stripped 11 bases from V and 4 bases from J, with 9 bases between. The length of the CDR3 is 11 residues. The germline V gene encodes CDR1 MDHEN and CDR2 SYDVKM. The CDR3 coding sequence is TGTGCCTGCGTCGGGGGAAACACCATATATTTT. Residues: CACVGGNTIYF.

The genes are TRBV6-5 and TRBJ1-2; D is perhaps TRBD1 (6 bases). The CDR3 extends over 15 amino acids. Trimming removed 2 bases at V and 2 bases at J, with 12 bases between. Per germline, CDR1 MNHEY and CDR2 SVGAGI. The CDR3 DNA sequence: TGTGCCAGCAGTTACGTGGGGGCGCGGAACTATGGCTACACCTTC. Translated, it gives CASSYVGARNYGYTF.

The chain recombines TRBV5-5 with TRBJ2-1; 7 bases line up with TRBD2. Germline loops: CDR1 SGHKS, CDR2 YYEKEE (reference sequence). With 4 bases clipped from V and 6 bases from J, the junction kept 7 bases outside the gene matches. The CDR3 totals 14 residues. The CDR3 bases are TGTGCCAGCAGCCTCTGGGGAGGGACCAATGAGCAGTTCTTC. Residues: CASSLWGGTNEQFF.

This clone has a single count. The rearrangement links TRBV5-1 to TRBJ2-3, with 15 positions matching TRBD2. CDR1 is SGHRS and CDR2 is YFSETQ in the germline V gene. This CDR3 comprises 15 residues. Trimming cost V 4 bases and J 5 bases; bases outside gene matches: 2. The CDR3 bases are TGCGCCAGCAGCGCGGGACTAGCGGGAGGAGATACGCAGTATTTT. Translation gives CASSAGLAGGDTQYF.